This T cell receptor (beta chain) was sequenced in a study of shared T cell receptors in the human thymus. Measured with immunoSEQ multiplex PCR; TCRdb has only the in-frame clones, and not every one. The sample lists some 760,000 clones, 70% to 90% seen once, with around 0.01% in the top ten. This CDR3 region has 18 residues. From germline, CDR1 is MDHEN and CDR2 SYDVKM. The V segment lost 4 bases and the J segment 3 bases; nucleotides outside the gene matches: 13. This same sample was also part of a study on human thymus T cells.

The TCR was taken from a girl less than two years old with a congenital heart defect. The chain uses TRBV28 and TRBJ1-4, with 8 bases aligning to TRBD1. Sequenced sample: thymocytes. The CDR3 DNA reads as TGTGCCAGCAGTTCTTTCCGGACAGGGAGGAGAGCTAATGAAAAACTGTTTTTT. Translation gives CASSSFRTGRRANEKLFF.